This T cell receptor beta chain comes out of a study of blood T cell repertoires in COVID-19 (dated by TCRdb to about 2020). Broadly, across the study: The collaborator samples originated in the United States, Italy and Spain and spanned the acute and convalescent phases of COVID-19. The prospective study material was composed of cDNA or gDNA derived from T cells, B-cell-depleted T cells, or PBMCs. Subjects who had been exposed to COVID-19, were actively infected with it, or had recovered from it provided the deeply sampled blood TCRbeta repertoires that made up the dataset. A freely available public database, intended as a resource for researchers studying the immune response to SARS-CoV-2, is where the repertoires were released. The samples were drawn from two sources: the first 160 participants of the ongoing ImmuneRACE study, and some 1,300 subjects contributed by 6 global collaborators. Sample metadata almost always included a de-identified subject ID, COVID-19 status, age in years and sex. Where available, HLA class I and class II types were obtained from metadata supplied by the sample provider rather than from assay-based typing.

Summary of the overall study and its limitations: How much clinical and demographic metadata was included differed by source and by participant, and the metadata was provided uncurated.

The immunoSEQ Assay, a bias-controlled multiplex PCR, was used to amplify TCRbeta CDR3 regions from genomic DNA. The original pipeline was this. Within the assay, amplification of reference gene primers was used to estimate how many nucleated cells each sample contained. To quantify the absolute abundance of each unique TCRbeta CDR3 rearrangement, sequence reads were collapsed and filtered. For each sample, productive Simpson clonality was calculated as the square root of Simpson's diversity index across productive rearrangements. Not all clones reach the TCRdb copy of this immuneACCESS table, which keeps in-frame sequences only. Checked studies attribute under half of the gap to unresolved V genes and leave the rest unexplained. The V and J calls and the clone size are those of that table, but D and trimming were determined from the DNA. Within this sample are roughly 41,000 clones, with around nine tenths of them counted one time only. The ten largest make up approximately 12% of the sample.

The collaborating institutions used their own protocols to collect whole blood in K2EDTA tubes. For TCRbeta analysis, collaborators shipped samples as frozen whole blood, isolated PBMCs, or DNA extracted from either of those sample types. Remarks on this clone: It has no known antigen specificity. Base qualities are not recorded, but no much larger clone differs from it by a single base.

The TCR sequence derives from a man between 60 and 75 years old with active COVID-19. The sequenced sample consisted of peripheral blood.

The CDR3 has the sequence CAYLGRQANEQFF. The base sequence is TGTGCCTACCTCGGTAGACAGGCCAATGAGCAGTTCTTC. The chain links TRBV30 with TRBJ2-1, with a weak D call of TRBD1 (6 bases match). CDR1 is given as GTSNPN and CDR2 as SVGIG, both from the germline V gene (reference sequence). There are 13 amino acids in the CDR3, from cysteine to phenylalanine inclusive. CDR3 DNA is the only sequence kept; it has 39 bases, read in frame from the first base. The germline ends are 16 bases apart after V is trimmed by 7 bases and J by 6 bases.